The 14 T cell receptor beta chains below all came from one sample that was sequenced in a study of blood T cells in healthy people across ages. Then a second PCR, running roughly 6 to 12 cycles, was carried out with a sample-barcoded 5' primer and a J-beta primer mix. TCRdb itself ran the 5' RACE reads through MiXCR, one entry per CDR3 protein. The sample has roughly 700,000 distinct CDR3 sequences; approximately 49% are singletons. Source material: blood. All receptors come from a woman aged 55-69 years in good health.

V gene TRBV7-9 combines with J gene TRBJ1-4; D is ambiguous. The CDR3 covers 16 residues. V dropped 1 base and J dropped 0 bases, with 9 bases sitting between them. Germline V CDR1 and CDR2: SEHNR, FQNEAQ (reference sequence). The CDR3 DNA sequence: TGTGCCAGCAGCTTAGAACCCATCCCAACTAATGAAAAACTGTTTTTT. Amino acids: CASSLEPIPTNEKLFF.

The genes are TRBV20-1 and TRBJ2-7; 9 positions agree with TRBD2. V gave up 5 bases and J gave up 3 bases; unmatched junction bases: 5. In germline, CDR1 is DFQATT, CDR2 SNEGSKA (reference sequence). The CDR3 spans 13 residues. The CDR3 sequence: CSAAGGHDYEQYF. CDR3 coding DNA: TGCAGTGCTGCGGGAGGGCACGACTACGAGCAGTACTTC.

This clonotype was seen a handful of times. The J gene is TRBJ2-1, the V gene TRBV28; TRBD2 matches at 12 bases. The CDR3 length is 15 residues. CDR1 is MDHEN and CDR2 is SYDVKM in the germline V gene. J gave up 5 bases and V 5 bases, and 4 bases lay outside the gene matches. CDR3 region: CASSRLAGVHNEQFF. As DNA, the CDR3 is TGTGCCAGCAGTAGACTAGCGGGAGTGCACAATGAGCAGTTCTTC.

This clonotype occurred a few times. This chain joins TRBV14 and TRBJ2-1; possibly TRBD1 for D (7 bases). Germline CDR1 is SGHDN and CDR2 is FVKESK. The CDR3 contains 16 residues. Trimming removed 4 bases at V and 8 bases at J, with 21 bases between. The CDR3 is CASSPFVGRGADEQFF. The CDR3 nucleotides read TGTGCCAGCAGCCCCTTCGTGGGCAGGGGGGCCGATGAGCAGTTCTTC.

V gene TRBV15 combines with J gene TRBJ2-3; maybe TRBD1 (7 bases). This CDR3 has 15 residues. The V and J ends lost 1 base and 5 bases respectively, with 13 bases between them. Germline V gene sequence: CDR1 LNHNV, CDR2 YYDKDF (reference sequence). The CDR3 loop is CATSRGGGGGDTQYF. The CDR3 bases are TGTGCCACCAGCAGAGGTGGAGGGGGCGGAGATACGCAGTATTTT.

This chain uses TRBV7-2 with TRBJ1-2; D perhaps matches TRBD1 (5 bases). V gave up 6 bases and J gave up 0 bases, with 11 bases separating them. The CDR3 spans 14 residues. CDR1 and CDR2 (germline): SGHTA, FQGNSA. CDR3 in amino acids: CASRPGGANYGYTF. CDR3 nucleotides: TGTGCCAGCAGACCCGGGGGAGCTAACTATGGCTACACCTTC.

The chain joins TRBV7-3 to TRBJ2-5, with D perhaps matching TRBD2 (5 bases). V was cut by 2 bases and J by 5 bases, with 9 bases left in between. The CDR3 length is 13 residues. CDR1 is SGHTA, CDR2 FQGTGA, per germline. This chain's CDR3 is CASSLVASETQYF. The CDR3 region has the DNA TGTGCCAGCAGCTTAGTGGCTAGCGAGACCCAGTACTTC. The entire variable domain, with the rest obtained from reference TRBV7-3 and TRBJ2-5, is as follows: GAGVSQTPSNKVTEKGKYVELRCDPISGHTALYWYRQSLGQGPEFLIYFQGTGAADDSGLPNDRFFAVRPEGSVSTLKIQRTERGDSAVYLCASSLVASETQYFGPGTRLLVL.

The rearrangement joins TRBV5-1 to TRBJ2-1; TRBD2 matches 8 bases. The CDR3 spans 17 residues. V lost 2 bases to trimming and J lost 3 bases; unmatched junction nucleotides: 10. Germline lookup yields CDR1 SGHRS and CDR2 YFSETQ. CDR3 in DNA: TGCGCCAGCAGCTTCGTTAAGCGGGAGAGAATCTACAATGAGCAGTTCTTC. This gives the protein CASSFVKRERIYNEQFF.

CDR3 region: CSARVKGYEETQYF. The CDR3 coding sequence is TGCAGTGCTAGAGTGAAGGGTTATGAAGAGACCCAGTACTTC. The chain joins TRBV20-1 to TRBJ2-5; D unresolved. V lost 1 base to trimming and J lost 3 bases, with 12 bases between them. Germline V CDR1 and CDR2: DFQATT, SNEGSKA (reference sequence). The CDR3 is 14 amino acids.

The rearrangement joins TRBV2 to TRBJ2-5; 8 nucleotides align to TRBD1. J was trimmed by 5 bases and V by 5 bases; bases with no gene match: 4. This CDR3 spans 13 amino acids. Germline-derived CDR1 and CDR2 are SNHLY and FYNNEI. DNA of the CDR3: TGTGCCAGCAGTAGCAGGGACAGGGAGACCCAGTACTTC. It is translated as CASSSRDRETQYF.

This sequence joins TRBV5-1 and TRBJ1-1, with a possible D match to TRBD1 (6 bases). The germline gives CDR1 SGHRS, CDR2 YFSETQ. V was clipped by 0 bases and J by 5 bases, with 11 bases between them. This CDR3 contains 14 residues. The CDR3 loop is CASSLGQGLTEAFF. The CDR3, as DNA: TGCGCCAGCAGCTTGGGGCAGGGGCTAACTGAAGCTTTCTTT.

In its sample, this clonotype was seen a few times. CDR3 bases: TGTGCCAGCAGCCAGGCTAGCGGGTGGGATGAGCAGTTCTTC. Protein sequence: CASSQASGWDEQFF. The chain joins TRBV4-2 to TRBJ2-1; 8 nucleotides line up with TRBD2. The CDR3 has 14 residues. CDR1 and CDR2 from the germline V gene are LGHNA and YNFKEQ. Unmatched junction bases numbered 6, after V lost 3 bases and J lost 8 bases.

The chain uses TRBV7-2 and TRBJ2-7; 7 bases fit TRBD1. J lost 3 bases, V lost 2 bases, and 7 bases had no gene match. CDR3 length: 15 residues. Germline CDR1 and CDR2: SGHTA and FQGNSA. CDR3 in DNA: TGTGCCAGCAGCTTAACCTGGACAGGTGGCTACGAGCAGTACTTC. Encoded protein: CASSLTWTGGYEQYF.

V and J are TRBV6-1 and TRBJ1-5; 9 bases fit TRBD1. Germline assignment: CDR1 MNHNS and CDR2 SASEGT. This CDR3 contains 16 residues. V dropped 6 bases and J dropped 4; count of bases not matched to a gene: 10. CDR3 DNA sequence: TGTGCCAGCAGCCCCCTCCCCGGGACAGGGAATCAGCCCCAGCATTTT. Protein product: CASSPLPGTGNQPQHF.